Each of the 25 T cell receptor beta chains below was sequenced from the same sample in a study of PD-1 blockade in mismatch repair-deficient tumors. Libraries were prepared by immunoSEQ multiplex PCR; TCRdb keeps only in-frame clonotypes and omits some of them. The sample consists of roughly 80,000 clones, 81% of them appearing once. Here the sequenced sample was peripheral blood, taken 12 weeks after starting pembrolizumab. Receptors originate from an adult with mismatch repair-deficient cancer.

The chain recombines TRBV7-2 with TRBJ2-1, with a tentative D call TRBD2 (5 bases). Trimming removed 3 bases from V and 9 bases from J, with 12 bases in between. This CDR3 is built from 13 residues. CDR1 is SGHTA, CDR2 FQGNSA, per germline. CDR3 sequence (DNA): TGTGCCAGCAGCTTTCAAGCGGACGGTGAGCAGTTCTTC. Its protein product is CASSFQADGEQFF.

This clone was found a few times. This chain connects TRBV6-5 to TRBJ2-5; D gene unclear. Germline loops: CDR1 MNHEY, CDR2 SVGAGI. Trimming stripped 0 bases from V and 2 bases from J, with 4 bases between. The CDR3 is 13 residues long. DNA for the CDR3: TGTGCCAGCAGTTACTCTTATCAAGAGACCCAGTACTTC. As protein: CASSYSYQETQYF.

In regard to this clone: The sample contains more than one DNA sequence encoding this CDR3. The CDR3, as DNA: TGTGCCAGCAGCTTATTAGATACGCAGTATTTT. It codes for CASSLLDTQYF. V gene TRBV7-2 combines with J gene TRBJ2-3; D remains ambiguous. Between the trimmed V and J ends, which lost 2 bases and 5 bases, there was a span of 2 bases. There are 11 residues in the CDR3. Germline V gives CDR1 SGHTA, CDR2 FQGNSA.

The gene calls are TRBV4-1 and TRBJ1-4; D call uncertain. Germline CDR1 MGHRA, CDR2 YSYEKL. The CDR3 sequence is 15 residues long. Trimming shortened V by 1 base and J by 1 base, and 7 bases separated the two germline ends. The CDR3 DNA reads as TGCGCCAGCAGCCAAGGCGGGCAAACTAATGAAAAACTGTTTTTT. Translation: CASSQGGQTNEKLFF.

Written as DNA, the CDR3 is TGTGCCAGCAGCCCACTCGGGCGGGAGGACGGAGAGACCCAGTACTTC. Its protein is CASSPLGREDGETQYF. V usage is TRBV7-3 and J usage is TRBJ2-5; the match to TRBD2 covers 8 bases. The germline gives CDR1 SGHTA, CDR2 FQGTGA. The trim removed 5 bases at V and 4 bases at J, leaving 12 bases unmatched. This CDR3 has 16 amino acids.

J is TRBJ2-5 and V is TRBV19, with D unclear. The V end lost 5 bases, the J end lost 2 bases, and 9 bases lay between the germline ends. This CDR3 region has 13 residues. Germline lookup yields CDR1 LNHDA and CDR2 SQIVND (reference sequence). CDR3 bases: TGTGCCAGTAGTTCTATAATACAAGAGACCCAGTACTTC. Translated: CASSSIIQETQYF.

The gene calls are TRBV27 and TRBJ1-1; the D gene is possibly TRBD1 (5 bases). Germline V gives CDR1 MNHEY, CDR2 SMNVEV (reference sequence). Trimming removed 0 bases at V and 4 bases at J, with 9 bases between. CDR3 size: 14 residues. CDR3 in DNA: TGTGCCAGCAGTTTATCGGGGGGTACCACTGAAGCTTTCTTT. It specifies CASSLSGGTTEAFF.

The rearrangement uses TRBV7-8 and TRBJ1-3; unclear D gene. This CDR3 comprises 15 residues. Trimming took 5 bases from V and 2 from J, leaving 13 bases between them. CDR1 SGHVS and CDR2 FQNEAQ come from the germline V gene. CDR3 sequence: CASSRPSVPGNTIYF. As DNA, the CDR3 is TGTGCCAGCAGCCGCCCCAGCGTACCTGGAAACACCATATATTTT.

The chain uses TRBV30 and TRBJ1-5; the D gene is possibly TRBD1 (6 bases). Per the germline V gene, CDR1 is GTSNPN and CDR2 is SVGIG (reference sequence). The CDR3 is made up of 13 amino acids. V lost 7 bases, J lost 2 bases, and 12 bases lay in between. The CDR3 spells CALTGQGNQPQHF. The DNA of the CDR3 is TGTGCCTTGACAGGTCAGGGCAATCAGCCCCAGCATTTT.

V is TRBV11-1 and J is TRBJ2-1; D gene unclear. V lost 2 bases and J lost 8, with 4 bases in between. The CDR3 totals 11 residues. Germline values: CDR1 SGHAT, CDR2 FQDESV (reference sequence). DNA for the CDR3: TGTGCCAGCAGCTTACAAGATGAGCAGTTCTTC. Residues: CASSLQDEQFF.

The J gene is TRBJ1-2, the V gene TRBV4-1; D is unresolved. V gave up 3 bases and J gave up 4 bases, with 21 bases separating them. Germline CDR1 reads MGHRA; CDR2 reads YSYEKL. This CDR3 is 17 amino acids long. The CDR3 DNA reads as TGCGCCAGCAGCCACCTACCGCCGGGCAGGCCCCCCTATGGCTACACCTTC. Protein sequence: CASSHLPPGRPPYGYTF.

The chain combines TRBV5-1 with TRBJ2-1, with 8 bases aligning to TRBD1. With V trimmed by 3 bases and J by 5 bases, 10 bases remained unmatched. The V gene's germline CDR1 is SGHRS and CDR2 YFSETQ. This CDR3 is 16 amino acids long. As DNA, the CDR3 is TGCGCCAGCAGCTGGCGACGGACAGGGACCCACAATGAGCAGTTCTTC. Its translation is CASSWRRTGTHNEQFF.

V gene TRBV7-6 combines with J gene TRBJ2-3, with D hard to call. V was pared by 5 bases and J by 9 bases, with 15 bases between. This CDR3 is built from 13 residues. The germline V gene has CDR1 SGHVS and CDR2 FNYEAQ. CDR3 sequence reads: CASSPDLTGTQYF. The CDR3 DNA is TGTGCCAGCAGCCCGGACCTAACCGGGACGCAGTATTTT.

The chain carries TRBV29-1 and TRBJ1-1, with D possibly matching TRBD1 (5 bases). The germline gives CDR1 SQVTM, CDR2 ANQGSEA. The CDR3 is made up of 13 amino acids. V lost 6 bases, J lost 6 bases, and 17 bases lay in between. In DNA, the CDR3 is TGCAGCGTCCTTAATGTCGCGGGGGCTGAAGCTTTCTTT. Amino acids: CSVLNVAGAEAFF.

The chain couples TRBV16 to TRBJ2-1, with TRBD1 as a possible D gene (6 bases). V was cut by 4 bases and J by 8 bases, with 15 bases left in between. The CDR3 is 14 amino acids. Germline-derived CDR1 and CDR2 are KGHSY and FQNENV. CDR3 nucleotides: TGTGCCAGCAGCCCCACAGCAGCAGGGGATGAGCAGTTCTTC. This encodes CASSPTAAGDEQFF.

This clone was found a few times. The chain carries TRBV30 and TRBJ1-2; 7 positions agree with TRBD1. The CDR3 spans 14 residues. The V and J ends lost 5 bases and 1 base, in that order; junction bases with no gene match: 7. Germline lookup yields CDR1 GTSNPN and CDR2 SVGIG (reference sequence). CDR3: CAWVWTGVNYGYTF. CDR3 DNA sequence: TGTGCCTGGGTTTGGACAGGAGTTAACTATGGCTACACCTTC.

This clone was observed a single time. This chain connects TRBV9 to TRBJ2-2; a weak D match, TRBD1 (6 bases). Trimming removed 1 base at V and 4 bases at J, with 11 bases between. Per germline, CDR1 SGDLS and CDR2 YYNGEE. The CDR3 runs to 15 residues. This CDR3 is CASSVPGTTTGELFF. The CDR3 DNA is TGTGCCAGCAGCGTACCCGGGACAACCACCGGGGAGCTGTTTTTT.

The chain's CDR3 is CASRRQASNQPQHF. In DNA, the CDR3 is TGTGCCAGCAGACGACAGGCTAGCAATCAGCCCCAGCATTTT. The J gene is TRBJ1-5, the V gene TRBV6-5; a possible D gene is TRBD1 (6 bases). CDR1 and CDR2 (germline): MNHEY, SVGAGI. CDR3 size: 14 residues. V was clipped by 6 bases and J by 0 bases, with 9 bases between them.

The table lists this clone with a few counts. The chain joins TRBV5-5 to TRBJ1-1, with no clear D. Per germline, CDR1 SGHKS and CDR2 YYEKEE (reference sequence). V was pared by 0 bases and J by 3 bases, with 6 bases between. The CDR3 is 13 residues long. The CDR3 region has the DNA TGTGCCAGCAGCTTGGATTTGGACACTGAAGCTTTCTTT. This translates into CASSLDLDTEAFF.

The gene calls are TRBV5-4 and TRBJ2-7; tentatively, D is TRBD2 (5 bases). The length of the CDR3 is 16 residues. The V end lost 3 bases, the J end lost 0 bases, and 16 bases lay between the germline ends. CDR1 is SGHNT and CDR2 is YYREEE in the germline V gene (reference sequence). In DNA form, the CDR3 reads TGTGCCAGCAGCTCGCTGGGCCCCGGAGGCTCCTACGAGCAGTACTTC. Its protein is CASSSLGPGGSYEQYF.

This clone was counted a single time. The chain combines TRBV25-1 with TRBJ1-2, with 8 nucleotides matching TRBD1. Germline V gene lookup returns CDR1 MGHDK and CDR2 SYGVNS. The CDR3 is 14 amino acids. The V gene end was trimmed by 2 bases and the J gene end by 4 bases; junction bases not matched to a gene: 3. The CDR3 region is CASSEQTGGYGYTF. The CDR3 DNA sequence: TGTGCCAGCAGTGAACAAACAGGGGGCTATGGCTACACCTTC.

This chain joins TRBV18 and TRBJ2-5, with TRBD2 identical over 9 bases. V dropped 1 base and J dropped 5; count of bases not matched to a gene: 8. The V gene's germline CDR1 is KGHSH and CDR2 LQKENI. This CDR3 is built from 16 residues. The CDR3 spells CASSPRLSGRYETQYF. The CDR3 DNA reads as TGTGCCAGCTCACCACGATTAAGCGGGAGGTACGAGACCCAGTACTTC.

The V gene is TRBV19, the J gene TRBJ2-1, with TRBD1 matching 7 bases. J gave up 6 bases and V 7 bases, and 15 bases lay outside the gene matches. The CDR3 sequence is 16 residues long. Germline loops: CDR1 LNHDA, CDR2 SQIVND (reference sequence). The CDR3 reads CASKRSGGLHRNEQFF. CDR3 bases: TGTGCCAGTAAAAGGTCAGGGGGATTACATCGCAATGAGCAGTTCTTC.

This clone was seen more than once but under ten times. The J gene is TRBJ2-7, the V gene TRBV27; no clear D gene. There are 13 residues in the CDR3. CDR1 MNHEY and CDR2 SMNVEV come from the germline V gene (reference sequence). Trimming cost V 3 bases and J 3 bases, with 9 bases left between them. CDR3 bases: TGTGCCAGCAGTTTTGGGATTCTCTACGAGCAGTACTTC. Translating gives CASSFGILYEQYF.

This clone was counted a single time. This chain joins TRBV11-1 and TRBJ1-1; 7 positions agree with TRBD1. This CDR3 has 14 residues. J gave up 1 base and V 2 bases, and 1 base lay outside the gene matches. Germline V gene sequence: CDR1 SGHAT, CDR2 FQDESV (reference sequence). For the CDR3, the DNA is TGTGCCAGCAGCTTACAGGGGGAGAACACTGAAGCTTTCTTT. Translation gives CASSLQGENTEAFF.